This TCR beta chain was found in a study of T cells in Graves' hyperthyroidism and ophthalmopathy (dated by TCRdb to about 2019). Notes on the research overall: Peripheral blood samples were taken at the time of initial diagnosis, prior to any treatment. In about 6 Graves' hyperthyroidism patients, the study also compared T-cell repertoires from thyroid tissue with T-cell repertoires from blood. For training and testing, the roughly 97 patients in the discovery cohort were randomly divided in a 7:3 ratio. Following sampling, methimazole starting at 30 mg daily was given to hyperthyroidism patients, and high-dose intravenous methylprednisolone was given to ophthalmopathy patients. The paper describes TCR Vbeta CDR3 sequencing of 120 to 150 peripheral blood samples, made up of fewer than 50 ophthalmopathy patients, roughly 80 hyperthyroidism patients and some 17 progressor patients. Prospective prediction of ophthalmopathy was tested in an independent validation cohort of some 20 hyperthyroidism patients and 15 to 17 patients who later progressed to ophthalmopathy. TCR V-J signatures able to tell the groups apart were searched for in a discovery cohort of 95 or so patients, of whom over 40 had Graves' ophthalmopathy and roughly 57 had stable Graves' hyperthyroidism.

The sample holds a few counts of this clonotype. Its antigen is unknown. It has no much larger one-base neighbor in the sample; base qualities were not kept. Stable Graves' hyperthyroidism was defined as the absence of progression to ophthalmopathy over 18 months of follow-up. Hyperthyroidism patients were newly diagnosed, had a disease duration of under 2 months, and were aged 18 to 65 years. The study excluded patients with uncontrolled infections, other autoimmune diseases, pregnancy or lactation. Clinical symptoms, serum thyroxine and TRAb, thyroid ultrasound, and orbital computed tomography formed the basis for the diagnoses. PBMCs were separated from about 10 ml of fresh peripheral blood using Ficoll-Paque density gradient centrifugation. Total RNA was extracted using Trizol reagent, and RNA quality was assessed on an Agilent 2100 Bioanalyzer. TCR beta CDR3 regions were amplified from RNA transcripts. The first round of RT-PCR for the TCR CDR3 was performed with the HTBI primer set and the Qiagen OneStep RT-PCR kit. Libraries were constructed in a second round of multiplex PCR, after which size selection and purification were carried out. The libraries were sequenced on an Illumina HiSeq2000 using paired-end 100 bp reads. The paper's data handling went like this. SOAPnuke was used to process the raw data, with reads discarded if the reads contained adapters or uncalled bases, had a mean Phred below 15, or lacked an exact constant-primer or identifier match. COPE v1.2.5 was used to merge high-quality paired reads, and clonotypes were defined as unique nucleotide sequences. MiTCR v1.1 was used to align the clonotypes against IMGT TRBV, TRBD and TRBJ reference segments. The analysis included only V-J combinations with a frequency above 0.0001, which together covered around 99% of the repertoires. The TCS score was defined as F50 (clonal expansion) divided by E x V (chaos), with BLOSUM62-based TCRdist calculated between CDR3 peptides within each V-J. Welch's t-statistics and random forest reduced roughly 530 V-J features to 13, which were used in a naive Bayes classifier (R e1071). TCRdb reran the public reads through fastp at Q25 and MiXCR, keeping productive beta chains. Every distinct CDR3 protein forms one entry, paired with its most common genes and DNA. It is TCRdb's table, rather than the study itself, that gives the V and J calls and clone size. Counted in this sample were about 700,000 distinct CDR3 sequences; roughly 15% of them appeared once. Roughly 10% of the sample is in the top ten clones.

Summary of the overall study and its limitations: No statistical method was used to set the sample size in advance, and investigators knew the group allocation. In validation, the model predicted progression to ophthalmopathy with 55% to 71% sensitivity and less than 75% specificity, a median of about six months before onset. A 13 V-J signature model separated ophthalmopathy from stable hyperthyroidism, with approximately 87% sensitivity and roughly 81% specificity in cross-validation and 80%/75% in testing. Most expanded thyroid clonotypes (frequency above 0.001) were also found in blood, which suggests that blood repertoires may mirror thyroid immune responses.

Taken from cysteine to phenylalanine, the CDR3 has 16 residues. The DNA shown is the 48-base CDR3, in frame from base 1. Trimming at the junction amounts to 3 bases on V and 7 bases on J, and the germline ends lie 18 bases apart. From the germline V gene (reference sequence), CDR1 is LNHDA and CDR2 is SQIVND. The chain was built from TRBV19 and TRBJ2-2; TRBD2 is a weak D gene call, 6 bases matching. The sequence derives from a woman aged 18-29 years with Graves' hyperthyroidism. Input material: blood. Here the CDR3 is given as CASSIWWGTGGGELFF. The nucleotide sequence is given as TGTGCCAGTAGTATTTGGTGGGGGACCGGGGGCGGGGAGCTGTTTTTT.